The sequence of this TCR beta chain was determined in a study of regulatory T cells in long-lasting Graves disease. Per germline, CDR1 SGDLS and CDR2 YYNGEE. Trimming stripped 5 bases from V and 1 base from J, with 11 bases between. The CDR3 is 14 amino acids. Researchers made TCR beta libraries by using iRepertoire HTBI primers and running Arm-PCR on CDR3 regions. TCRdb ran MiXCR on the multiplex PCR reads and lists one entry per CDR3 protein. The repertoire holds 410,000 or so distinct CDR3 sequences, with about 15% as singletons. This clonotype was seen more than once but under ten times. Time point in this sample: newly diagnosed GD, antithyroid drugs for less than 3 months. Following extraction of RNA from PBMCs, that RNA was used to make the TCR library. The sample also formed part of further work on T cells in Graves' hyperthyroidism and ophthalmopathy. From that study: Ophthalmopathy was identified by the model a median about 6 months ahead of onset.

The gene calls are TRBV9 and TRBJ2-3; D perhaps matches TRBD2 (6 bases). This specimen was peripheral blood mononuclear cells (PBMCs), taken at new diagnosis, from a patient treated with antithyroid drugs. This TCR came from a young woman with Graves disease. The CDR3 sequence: CASRGGSGTDTQYF. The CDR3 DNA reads TGTGCCAGCAGAGGAGGGTCGGGCACAGATACGCAGTATTTT.